Shown below are 14 T cell receptor beta chains from a single sample sequenced in a study of blood T cell repertoires in COVID-19. Here immunoSEQ multiplex PCR was the method, and the copy in TCRdb shows in-frame clones only, minus some. The data contain roughly 45,000 clones, just over 85% of them singletons. The sequenced material came from peripheral blood. All receptors derive from a man between 60 and 70 years old with active COVID-19.

This chain uses TRBV28 with TRBJ1-1; TRBD1 matches 7 bases. The trim removed 3 bases at V and 5 bases at J, leaving 3 bases unmatched. Germline V gives CDR1 MDHEN, CDR2 SYDVKM. This CDR3 is built from 13 residues. This chain's CDR3 is CASSLTGRTEAFF. CDR3 DNA sequence: TGTGCCAGCAGTTTGACAGGGCGGACTGAAGCTTTCTTT.

The gene calls are TRBV10-3 and TRBJ2-3; D possibly corresponds to TRBD1 (5 bases). Germline V gene data show CDR1 as ENHRY and CDR2 as SYGVKD. The ends were cut back, 3 bases at V and 4 bases at J, with 20 bases in the middle. This CDR3 is 17 amino acids long. The CDR3 nucleotides are TGTGCCATCAGTGACCGCACTCGAGACAGCACATCAGATACGCAGTATTTT. It codes for CAISDRTRDSTSDTQYF.

The rearrangement uses TRBV27 and TRBJ2-1, with D perhaps matching TRBD2 (5 bases). Trimming took 3 bases from V and 0 from J, leaving 6 bases between them. The CDR3 spans 14 residues. Per germline, CDR1 MNHEY and CDR2 SMNVEV (reference sequence). The CDR3 region is CASSLAGSYNEQFF. The CDR3 DNA reads as TGTGCCAGCAGTTTGGCGGGCTCCTACAATGAGCAGTTCTTC.

This rearrangement joins TRBV10-3 to TRBJ2-7; D is unresolved. This CDR3 has 14 amino acids. V was shortened by 3 bases and J by 5 bases, with 14 bases between the two germline ends. Germline CDR1 ENHRY, CDR2 SYGVKD. The DNA for the CDR3 is TGTGCCATCAGTGAACTTGACTGGCCTCACGAGCAGTACTTC. This translates into CAISELDWPHEQYF.

The chain links TRBV9 to TRBJ2-3; 8 nucleotides align to TRBD1. The CDR3 sequence is 16 residues long. Per the germline V gene, CDR1 is SGDLS and CDR2 is YYNGEE. Trimming took 1 base from V and 2 from J; bases not matched to a gene: 6. The DNA for the CDR3 is TGTGCCAGCAGCGTAATGGGACAGGCGATCACAGATACGCAGTATTTT. Protein: CASSVMGQAITDTQYF.

This sequence joins TRBV5-5 and TRBJ2-1; D gene unclear. The CDR3 totals 15 residues. Trimming removed 1 base from V and 5 bases from J, with 13 bases in between. Looked up from germline, CDR1 is SGHKS and CDR2 is YYEKEE (reference sequence). The CDR3 DNA follows: TGTGCCAGCAGCTTGTCGGCAGGCTACAACAATGAGCAGTTCTTC. Translated: CASSLSAGYNNEQFF.

The rearrangement uses TRBV27 and TRBJ2-2, with D possibly TRBD2 on 6 matching bases. There are 14 residues in the CDR3. The germline V gene has CDR1 MNHEY and CDR2 SMNVEV (reference sequence). V lost 5 bases, J lost 6 bases, and 13 bases lay in between. In DNA form, the CDR3 reads TGTGCCAGCAGTGCCGCGTGGGGGGCCGGGGAGCTGTTTTTT. This translates into CASSAAWGAGELFF.

The chain links TRBV5-5 to TRBJ2-5; 8 bases agree with TRBD2. The germline gives CDR1 SGHKS, CDR2 YYEKEE (reference sequence). This CDR3 region has 15 residues. After removal of 4 bases from V and 2 bases from J, the junction contained 7 bases not matched to a gene. The CDR3 DNA sequence: TGTGCCAGCAGCCGTGGACTAGCATCTCAAGAGACCCAGTACTTC. This translates into CASSRGLASQETQYF.

V and J are TRBV7-3 and TRBJ2-3, with 10 bases fitting TRBD2. Looked up from germline, CDR1 is SGHTA and CDR2 is FQGTGA. This CDR3 is 15 amino acids long. The V segment lost 5 bases and the J segment 6 bases; nucleotides outside the gene matches: 8. CDR3 DNA sequence: TGTGCCAGCAGCCCCTTAGCGGGAGGATTGGATACGCAGTATTTT. The encoded protein is CASSPLAGGLDTQYF.

The chain couples TRBV27 to TRBJ2-1, with TRBD2 matching over 9 bases. The CDR3 length is 14 residues. The germline gives CDR1 MNHEY, CDR2 SMNVEV (reference sequence). V was clipped by 5 bases and J by 9 bases; unmatched bases: 8. CDR3 residues: CASSNAGGRIEQFF. CDR3 nucleotides: TGTGCCAGCAGTAATGCGGGAGGGAGGATTGAGCAGTTCTTC.

The gene calls are TRBV7-9 and TRBJ2-1; no clear D gene. Deletions cut 1 base from V and 3 bases from J, with 10 bases between. Germline lookup yields CDR1 SEHNR and CDR2 FQNEAQ (reference sequence). This CDR3 is built from 15 residues. The CDR3 loop is CASSLVPSLYNEQFF. The CDR3 region has the DNA TGTGCCAGCAGCTTAGTGCCTAGTCTCTACAATGAGCAGTTCTTC.

The J gene is TRBJ1-1, the V gene TRBV19; 7 positions agree with TRBD1. This CDR3 contains 15 residues. Germline trimming cut 10 bases from V and 5 bases from J; bases unmatched to any gene: 16. From germline, CDR1 is LNHDA and CDR2 SQIVND (reference sequence). CDR3 protein: CATQWGDRVRTEAFF. CDR3 coding DNA: TGTGCCACCCAATGGGGCGACAGGGTGAGGACTGAAGCTTTCTTT.

The rearrangement links TRBV7-8 to TRBJ2-5; D is perhaps TRBD2 (5 bases). Germline V gene sequence: CDR1 SGHVS, CDR2 FQNEAQ. This CDR3 region has 15 residues. The germline V and J ends were trimmed by 2 bases and 1 base, with 11 bases remaining between them. CDR3 nucleotide sequence: TGTGCCAGCAGCTTACTTGGAGGCCCCCAAGAGACCCAGTACTTC. This translates into CASSLLGGPQETQYF.

The chain recombines TRBV19 with TRBJ1-5; D is unclear. The V end lost 3 bases, the J end lost 1 base, and 10 bases lay between the germline ends. Germline CDR1 and CDR2: LNHDA and SQIVND (reference sequence). The CDR3 length is 15 residues. The CDR3 DNA reads as TGTGCCAGTAGTATCCCAGGCTGGAGCAATCAGCCCCAGCATTTT. As protein: CASSIPGWSNQPQHF.